This TCR beta chain was identified in a study of blood T cell repertoires in COVID-19. At the level of the study: Samples representing acute and convalescent COVID-19 were sourced from the United States, Italy and Spain. PBMCs, B-cell-depleted T cells, or T cells provided the cDNA or gDNA that made up the material.

In the original processing: It was from reference gene primer amplification that nucleated cell counts were estimated. Clones were read by immunoSEQ multiplex PCR, and TCRdb kept only the in-frame ones, dropping some. V, J and clone size are those of that table, while D and trimming were read from the DNA. The sample has some 200,000 clones; 75% to 90% are singletons. CDR3 length: 17 amino acids. The V gene end was trimmed by 0 bases and the J gene end by 4 bases; junction bases not matched to a gene: 9. CDR1 is KGHSH and CDR2 is LQKENI in the germline V gene. The V call is TRBV18, the J call TRBJ1-5, with 7 nucleotides matching TRBD1. Sequencing input: peripheral blood. This receptor was taken from a woman in her 40s with acute or convalescent COVID-19. The CDR3 coding sequence is TGTGCCAGCTCACCACCGAACTCACAGGGGACGAATCAGCCCCAGCATTTT. Translated, it gives CASSPPNSQGTNQPQHF.